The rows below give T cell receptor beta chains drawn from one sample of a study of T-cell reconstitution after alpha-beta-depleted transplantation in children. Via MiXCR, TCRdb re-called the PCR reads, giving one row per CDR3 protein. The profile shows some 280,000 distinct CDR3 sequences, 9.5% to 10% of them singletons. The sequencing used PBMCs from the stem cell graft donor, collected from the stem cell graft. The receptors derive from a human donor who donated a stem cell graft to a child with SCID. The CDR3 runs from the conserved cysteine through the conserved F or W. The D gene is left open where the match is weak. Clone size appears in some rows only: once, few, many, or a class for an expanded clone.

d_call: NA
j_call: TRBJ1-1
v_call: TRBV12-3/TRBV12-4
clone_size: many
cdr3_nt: TGTGCCAGCAGGAATTTAGGGACCCAAGCTTTCTTT
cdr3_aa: CASRNLGTQAFF

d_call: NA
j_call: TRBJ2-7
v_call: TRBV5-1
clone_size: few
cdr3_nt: TGCGCCAGCAGCTTGGAAGGACACCCCTACGAGCAGTACTTC
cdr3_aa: CASSLEGHPYEQYF

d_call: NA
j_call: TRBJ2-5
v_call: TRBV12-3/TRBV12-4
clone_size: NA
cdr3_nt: TGTGCCAGCAGTTTTTCCAGCTTCGAGACCCAGTACTTC
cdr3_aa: CASSFSSFETQYF

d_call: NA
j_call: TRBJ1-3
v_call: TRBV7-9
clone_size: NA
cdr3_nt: TGTGCCAGCAGCTTAGTTACAGGTGGTCCCACCATATATTTT
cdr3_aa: CASSLVTGGPTIYF

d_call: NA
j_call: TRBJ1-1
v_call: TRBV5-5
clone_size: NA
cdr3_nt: TGTGCCAGCAGGGGTCCCGAAGCTTTCTTT
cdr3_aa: CASRGPEAFF

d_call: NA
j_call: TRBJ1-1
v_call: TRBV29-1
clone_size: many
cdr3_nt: TGCAGCGGTGCAGGGATGAACACTGAAGCTTTCTTT
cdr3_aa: CSGAGMNTEAFF

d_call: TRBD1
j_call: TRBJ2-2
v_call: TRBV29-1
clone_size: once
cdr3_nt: TGCAGCGTGGCCACAGGGGTGTCGGCCACCGGGGAGCTGTTTTTT
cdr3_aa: CSVATGVSATGELFF

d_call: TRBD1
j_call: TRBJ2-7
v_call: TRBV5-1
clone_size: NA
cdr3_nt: TGCGCCAGCAGCACTACCGGGACAGCTCACGACGAGCAGTACTTC
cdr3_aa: CASSTTGTAHDEQYF

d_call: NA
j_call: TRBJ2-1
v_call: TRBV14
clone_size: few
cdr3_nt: TGTGCCAGCAGCCAAGATAGGGACCCGAGAGTGAATGAGCAGTTCTTC
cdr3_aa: CASSQDRDPRVNEQFF

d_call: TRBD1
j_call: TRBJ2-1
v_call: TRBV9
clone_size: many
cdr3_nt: TGTGCCAGCAGCGTTCGGACAGGTTACAATGAGCAGTTCTTC
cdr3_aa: CASSVRTGYNEQFF

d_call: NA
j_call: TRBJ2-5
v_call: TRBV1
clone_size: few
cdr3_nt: TGCACCAGCAGCTTTAAGTGGGAGCAAGAGACCCAGTACTTC
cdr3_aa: CTSSFKWEQETQYF

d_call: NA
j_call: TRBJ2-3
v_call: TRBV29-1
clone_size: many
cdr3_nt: TGCAGCGTTACACCCTTTGAGTTATTAACAGATACGCAGTATTTT
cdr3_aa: CSVTPFELLTDTQYF

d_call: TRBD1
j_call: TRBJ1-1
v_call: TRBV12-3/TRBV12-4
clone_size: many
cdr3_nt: TGTGCCAGCAGGACAGGGATGAACACTGAAGCTTTCTTT
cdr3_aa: CASRTGMNTEAFF

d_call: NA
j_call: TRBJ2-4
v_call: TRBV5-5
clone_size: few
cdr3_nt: TGTGCCAGCAGCTTGGGGGACGTAACCAAAAACATTCAGTACTTC
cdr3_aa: CASSLGDVTKNIQYF

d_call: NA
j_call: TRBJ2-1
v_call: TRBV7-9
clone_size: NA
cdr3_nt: TGTGCCAGCAGTGGTAGGAACCCTTTATTCGATGAGCAGTTCTTC
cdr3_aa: CASSGRNPLFDEQFF

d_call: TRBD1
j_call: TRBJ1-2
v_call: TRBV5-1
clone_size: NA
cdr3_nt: TGCGCCAGCAGCTTGACGGGACAGACAATCTATGGCTACACCTTC
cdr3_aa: CASSLTGQTIYGYTF

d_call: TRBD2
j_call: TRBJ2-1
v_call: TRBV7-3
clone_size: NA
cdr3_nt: TGTGCCAGCAGCTTAACTTCGGTGGGAGGGTACAATGAGCAGTTCTTC
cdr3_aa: CASSLTSVGGYNEQFF

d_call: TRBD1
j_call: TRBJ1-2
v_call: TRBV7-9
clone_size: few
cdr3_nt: TGTGCCAGCAGCGAGGGACAGGGTCACTATGGCTACACCTTC
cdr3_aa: CASSEGQGHYGYTF

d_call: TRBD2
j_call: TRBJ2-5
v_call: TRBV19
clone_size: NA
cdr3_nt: TGTGCCAGTTCCTCAGCGGGGACGCGCGGGGAGACCCAGTACTTC
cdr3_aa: CASSSAGTRGETQYF

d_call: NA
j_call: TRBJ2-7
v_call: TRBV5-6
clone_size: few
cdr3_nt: TGTGCCAGCAGCTCTGACAGATACGAGCAGTACTTC
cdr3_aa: CASSSDRYEQYF

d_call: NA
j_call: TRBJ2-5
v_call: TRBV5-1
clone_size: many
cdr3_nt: TGCGCCAGCACCGTCGGGGGAAGAGAGACCCAGTACTTC
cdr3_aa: CASTVGGRETQYF

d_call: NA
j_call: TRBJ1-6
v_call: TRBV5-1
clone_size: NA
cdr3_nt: TGCGCCAGCAGCTTCTCCCCGCCAGATTCACCCCTCCACTTT
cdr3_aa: CASSFSPPDSPLHF

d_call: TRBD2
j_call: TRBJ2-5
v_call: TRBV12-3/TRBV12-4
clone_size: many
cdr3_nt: TGTGCCAGCAGTTTAACGCGGGGGCAAGAGACCCAGTACTTC
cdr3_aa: CASSLTRGQETQYF

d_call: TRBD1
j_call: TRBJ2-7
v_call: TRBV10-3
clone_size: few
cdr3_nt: TGTGCCATCAGCGGACAGGGGGAGAACTACGAGCAGTACTTC
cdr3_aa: CAISGQGENYEQYF

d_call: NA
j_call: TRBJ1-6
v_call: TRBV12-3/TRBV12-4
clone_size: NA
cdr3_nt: TGTGCCAGCAGTTTAAACGGATATAATTCACCCCTCCACTTT
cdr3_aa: CASSLNGYNSPLHF

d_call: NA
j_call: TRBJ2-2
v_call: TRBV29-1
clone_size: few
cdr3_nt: TGCAGCGTTGCAGGCACTACTAGGGCGAACACCGGGGAGCTGTTTTTT
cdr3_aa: CSVAGTTRANTGELFF

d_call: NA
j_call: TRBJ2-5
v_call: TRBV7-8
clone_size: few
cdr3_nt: TGTGCCAGCAGCTACCAGGGTTTTGAGACCCAGTACTTC
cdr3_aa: CASSYQGFETQYF

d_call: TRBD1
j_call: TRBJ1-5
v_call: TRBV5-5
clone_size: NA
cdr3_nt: TGTGCCAGCACCCTGGACAGGGGGACCGTTGGGCCCCAGCATTTT
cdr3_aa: CASTLDRGTVGPQHF

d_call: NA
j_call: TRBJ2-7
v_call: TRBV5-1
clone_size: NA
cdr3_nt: TGCGCCAGCAGCCCCCTGGACAGCTACGAGCAGTACTTC
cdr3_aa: CASSPLDSYEQYF

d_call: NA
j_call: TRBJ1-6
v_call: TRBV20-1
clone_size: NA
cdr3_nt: TGCAGTGCTGCGGACAAGAATTCACCCCTCCACTTT
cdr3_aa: CSAADKNSPLHF

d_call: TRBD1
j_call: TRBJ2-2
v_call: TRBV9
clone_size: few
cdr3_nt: TGTGCCAGCAGTCTAGGTCCTTATGGTGGGACAGGGCCCACCGGGGAGCTGTTTTTT
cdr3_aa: CASSLGPYGGTGPTGELFF

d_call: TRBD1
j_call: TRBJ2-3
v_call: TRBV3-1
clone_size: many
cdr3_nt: TGTGCCAGCAGACGGACAGGGGGCATAGATACGCAGTATTTT
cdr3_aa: CASRRTGGIDTQYF

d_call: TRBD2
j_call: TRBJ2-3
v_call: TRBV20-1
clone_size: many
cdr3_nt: TGCAGTGCTAAGAGTAGCGGGGGGGCCGGGGCAGATACGCAGTATTTT
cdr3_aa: CSAKSSGGAGADTQYF

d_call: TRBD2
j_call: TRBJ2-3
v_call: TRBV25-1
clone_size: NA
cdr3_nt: TGTGCCAGCAGTCCTAAGCGGGGGGGCCCAGATACGCAGTATTTT
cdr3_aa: CASSPKRGGPDTQYF

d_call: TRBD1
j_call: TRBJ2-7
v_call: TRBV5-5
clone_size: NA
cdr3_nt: TGTGCCATCAGCTTGGGGCAGGGGGCCTACGAGCAGTACTTC
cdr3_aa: CAISLGQGAYEQYF

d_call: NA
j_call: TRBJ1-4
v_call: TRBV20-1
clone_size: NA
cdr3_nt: TGCAGTGCTAGAGATTTGGCAGCCTCGAATGAAAAACTGTTTTTT
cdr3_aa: CSARDLAASNEKLFF

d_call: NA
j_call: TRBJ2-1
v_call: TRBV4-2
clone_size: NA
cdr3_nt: TGTGCCAGCAGCCTCCAACTGGGGCAGGGGAGCTCCTACAATGAGCAGTTCTTC
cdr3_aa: CASSLQLGQGSSYNEQFF

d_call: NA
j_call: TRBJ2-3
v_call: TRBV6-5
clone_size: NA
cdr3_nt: TGTGCCAGCAGTTACAAAGGGTCAGATACGCAGTATTTT
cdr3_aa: CASSYKGSDTQYF

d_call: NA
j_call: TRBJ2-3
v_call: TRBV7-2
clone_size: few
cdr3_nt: TGTGCCAGCACGACAGGTCGTGCGGATACGCAGTATTTT
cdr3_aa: CASTTGRADTQYF

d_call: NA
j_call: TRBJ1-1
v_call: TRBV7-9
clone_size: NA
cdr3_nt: TGTGCCAGCACCCAATCGGGTGCCTACACTGAAGCTTTCTTT
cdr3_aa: CASTQSGAYTEAFF

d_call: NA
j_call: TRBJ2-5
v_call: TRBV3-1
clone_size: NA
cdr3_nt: TGTGCCAGCAGCCTAGAGTTCGGAGATCACCAAGAGACCCAGTACTTC
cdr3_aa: CASSLEFGDHQETQYF

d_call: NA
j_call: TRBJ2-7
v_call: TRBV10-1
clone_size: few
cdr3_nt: TGCGCCAGCAGTGATAATGGCAGGCCCTACGAGCAGTACTTC
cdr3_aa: CASSDNGRPYEQYF

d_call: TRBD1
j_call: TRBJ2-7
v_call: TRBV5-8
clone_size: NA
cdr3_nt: TGTGCCAGCAGCTTCGGGCAGGGGGCTGACGAGCAGTACTTC
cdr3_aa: CASSFGQGADEQYF

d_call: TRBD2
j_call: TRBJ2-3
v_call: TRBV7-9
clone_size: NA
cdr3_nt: TGTGCCAGCAGCTCGGGACTAGCGTTGACAGATACGCAGTATTTT
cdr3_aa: CASSSGLALTDTQYF

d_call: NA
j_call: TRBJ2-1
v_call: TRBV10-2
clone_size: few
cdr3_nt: TGCGCCAGCAGTGGGTGGGGGATTGAGCAGTTCTTC
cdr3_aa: CASSGWGIEQFF

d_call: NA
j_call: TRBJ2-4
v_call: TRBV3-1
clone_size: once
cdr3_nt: TGTGCCAGCAGCCAAGTGGATGTCATTCAGTACTTC
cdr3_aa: CASSQVDVIQYF

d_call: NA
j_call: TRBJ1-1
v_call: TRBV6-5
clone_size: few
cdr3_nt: TGTGCCAGCAGTTACTCGCAGGGAACGAACACTGAAGCTTTCTTT
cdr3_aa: CASSYSQGTNTEAFF

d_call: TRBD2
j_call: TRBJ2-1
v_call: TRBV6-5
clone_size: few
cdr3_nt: TGTGCCAGCAGTTATGTTGCGGGGGGGGAGCAGTTCTTC
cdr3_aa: CASSYVAGGEQFF

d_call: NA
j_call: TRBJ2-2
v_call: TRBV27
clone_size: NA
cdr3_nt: TGTGCCAGCAGCCCCAGGGAGATCATCGGGGAGCTGTTTTTT
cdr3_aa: CASSPREIIGELFF

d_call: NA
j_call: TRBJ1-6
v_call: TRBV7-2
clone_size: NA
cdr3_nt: TGTGCCAGCAGCTTACGGCAGGGCCGCAACTTT
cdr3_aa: CASSLRQGRNF

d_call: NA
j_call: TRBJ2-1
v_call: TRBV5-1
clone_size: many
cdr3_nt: TGCGCCAGCAGCAGAACTCTCAATGAGCAGTTCTTC
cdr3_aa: CASSRTLNEQFF

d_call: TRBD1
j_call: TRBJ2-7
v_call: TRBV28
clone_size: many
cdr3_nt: TGTGCCAGCAGTTTATGGACAGGGCACTACTTC
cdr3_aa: CASSLWTGHYF

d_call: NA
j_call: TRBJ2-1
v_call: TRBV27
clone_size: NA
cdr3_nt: TGTGCCAGCAGTTTTCTGGGTTGGAATGAGCAGTTCTTC
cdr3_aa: CASSFLGWNEQFF

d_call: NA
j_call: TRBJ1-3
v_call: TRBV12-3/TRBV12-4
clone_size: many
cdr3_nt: TGTGCCAGCAGTTCCCGCCAGGGGCAGTCTGGAAACACCATATATTTT
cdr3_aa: CASSSRQGQSGNTIYF

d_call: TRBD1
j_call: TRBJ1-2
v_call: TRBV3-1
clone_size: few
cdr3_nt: TGTGCCAGCAGGCTTGGACAGGGATCAGCTAACTATGGCTACACCTTC
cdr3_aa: CASRLGQGSANYGYTF